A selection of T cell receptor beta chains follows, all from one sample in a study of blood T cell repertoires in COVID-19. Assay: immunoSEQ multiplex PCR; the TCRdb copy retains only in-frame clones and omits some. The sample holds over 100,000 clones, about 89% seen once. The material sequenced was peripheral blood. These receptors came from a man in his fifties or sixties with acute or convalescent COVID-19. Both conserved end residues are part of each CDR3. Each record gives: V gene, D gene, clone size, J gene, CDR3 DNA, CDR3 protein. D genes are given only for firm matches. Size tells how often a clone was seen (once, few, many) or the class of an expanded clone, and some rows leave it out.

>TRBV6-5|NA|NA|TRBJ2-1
TGTGCCACCTCTCGGGAAGGGTATGAGCAGTTCTTC
CATSREGYEQFF
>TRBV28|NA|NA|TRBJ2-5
TGTGCCAGCAGAAACCCGGGGGTCCAAGAGACCCAGTACTTC
CASRNPGVQETQYF
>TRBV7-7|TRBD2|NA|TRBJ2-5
TGTGCCAGCAGCCCTTCCCCCCTAGCGGGAGGAGAGACCCAGTACTTC
CASSPSPLAGGETQYF
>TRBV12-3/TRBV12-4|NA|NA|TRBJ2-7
TGTGCCAGCAGCTGGTCCCCGGGGGAGCAGTACTTC
CASSWSPGEQYF
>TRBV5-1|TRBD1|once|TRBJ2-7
TGCGCCAGCGGCGACAGGGGAAATAACGAGCAGTACTTC
CASGDRGNNEQYF
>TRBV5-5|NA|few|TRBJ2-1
TGTGCCAGCAGACCCACTAGCTCCAGCTCCTACAATGAGCAGTTCTTC
CASRPTSSSSYNEQFF
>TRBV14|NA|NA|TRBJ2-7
TGTGCCAGCAGCCAAGAGGGGCAGCTCCGCTCCTACGAGCAGTACTTC
CASSQEGQLRSYEQYF
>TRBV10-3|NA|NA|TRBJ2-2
TGTGCCAGCAATCATGACAGTAACACCGGGGAGCTGTTTTTT
CASNHDSNTGELFF
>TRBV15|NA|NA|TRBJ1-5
TGTGCCACCAGCAGAGATCTGGGCCCCCCGAATCAGCCCCAGCATTTT
CATSRDLGPPNQPQHF
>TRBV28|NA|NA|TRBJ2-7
TGTGCCAGCAGTCCCCACTACGAGCAGTACTTC
CASSPHYEQYF
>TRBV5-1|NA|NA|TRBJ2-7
TGCGCCAGCAGCCACGGGACAAGGCCCTCCTACGAGCAGTACTTC
CASSHGTRPSYEQYF
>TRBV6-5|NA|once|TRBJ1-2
TGTGCCAGCAGTCGAGCGGGGACCGGCTACACCTTC
CASSRAGTGYTF
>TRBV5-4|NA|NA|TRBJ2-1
TGTGCCAGCAGCCACCAAGACACCTACAATGAGCAGTTCTTC
CASSHQDTYNEQFF
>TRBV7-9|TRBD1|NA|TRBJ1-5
TGTGCCAGCAGCCCCGGGACAGTTAGCAATCAGCCCCAGCATTTT
CASSPGTVSNQPQHF
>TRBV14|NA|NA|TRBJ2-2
TGTGCCAGCAGGGAGCGTCTCACCGGGGAGCTGTTTTTT
CASRERLTGELFF
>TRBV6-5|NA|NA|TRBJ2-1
TGTGCCAGCAGCCTTATGGATGACGGGAATGAGCAGTTCTTC
CASSLMDDGNEQFF
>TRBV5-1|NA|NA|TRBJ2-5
TGCGCCAGCAGCTTGCAGTCCCAAGAGACCCAGTACTTC
CASSLQSQETQYF
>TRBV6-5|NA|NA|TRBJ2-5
TGTGCCAGCCTTCGACAGTTCCAAGAGACCCAGTACTTC
CASLRQFQETQYF
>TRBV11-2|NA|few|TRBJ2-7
TGTGCCAGCAGCTTAGTTCTCGGTGACTACGAGCAGTACTTC
CASSLVLGDYEQYF
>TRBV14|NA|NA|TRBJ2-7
TGTGCCAGCAGCCAAAACAGGAACTACGAGCAGTACTTC
CASSQNRNYEQYF